This T cell receptor (beta chain) was captured in a study of cytomegalovirus exposure and HLA in healthy donors (dated by TCRdb to the late 2010s). Background for the entire study: An earlier analysis of some 600 of the donors reported approximately 260 Gb of sequence data and around 100 million unique TCR beta sequences obtained from around 180 million T cells. Typing coverage varied by locus: roughly 629-640 donors for A, B, C, DRB1 and DQB1; 500 to 550 for DQA1; over 600 for DPA1; fewer than 480 for DPB1. To predict cytomegalovirus infection status, the study combined high-throughput TCR immunosequencing, statistical association of individual TCRs with disease status, and machine learning. Using immunosequencing, the study profiled T cell repertoires from about 610 subjects and related those repertoires to cytomegalovirus serostatus. Around 300 gigabases of sequencing data and tens of millions of unique TCR sequences were included in an early release covering several hundred HLA-typed donors. Because of strong linkage in the cohort, roughly five DR-DQ haplotypes were treated as single units for association and clustering. To decide whether each TCR beta V gene segment behaved as functional or pseudogenic, an earlier analysis of some 570 of the donors relied on high-throughput TCR beta sequencing. A later analysis re-examined previously published TCR beta repertoires from more than 650 donors and added high-resolution HLA genotyping to investigate patterns of TCR occurrence. Donor age, sex, ethnicity and CMV serostatus were compiled together with the repertoire data. A separate validation cohort of more than 100 different subjects was used in addition to the 666-subject first cohort. On average, roughly 240,000 unique TCR beta nucleotide sequences were sequenced per donor among some 420 genotyped donors of the cohort, with roughly 19% of those sequences being non-productive. Among the approximately 400 genotyped donors, roughly 80% belonged to the genetic ancestry cluster associated with self-reported Caucasian donors. Every discovery cohort repertoire had been produced on one sequencing platform. The aim of the study was to test whether cataloging public T cell receptors could identify signatures of past pathogen exposure. Genome-wide SNP genotypes for about 60% of the roughly 670 donors were used in a later genetic analysis, which treated that subset as a discovery cohort. Class I and class II HLA loci were covered by the typing at four-digit resolution. In the later analysis, no new phenotypic data were used to find candidate immune exposures; instead, reliance was placed on TCR beta sequences and their occurrence across donors.

Notes on this clone: Its antigen remains unidentified. Within one base of it there is no much larger clone, and no base qualities were kept.

General conclusions and limits of the study: Three of the identified cytomegalovirus-associated TCR beta chains were confirmed in vitro to be specific for cytomegalovirus antigens. HLA typing was unavailable for some donors at each locus, so association tests used only the typed subset. A group of highly shared sequence variants was considered likely to be a technical artifact of the sequencing pipeline. The classifier was reported to diagnose cytomegalovirus status with high specificity and sensitivity in both the original cohort and the validation cohort. A later analysis associated 16,951 TCR beta sequences with specific HLA alleles at a false discovery rate of 0.05. Linkage disequilibrium might explain the correlated functional status among segregating V segments, but an unknown experimental factor could not be excluded. A further reported finding was that TCR beta sequences accurately predicted the HLA-A and HLA-B alleles for most subjects in the first cohort. This cohort had only TCR beta chains sequenced, and the lack of alpha or paired-chain data limited which features could be detected. Presence/absence analyses assumed roughly uniform sequencing depth across donors, an assumption that may not hold. About 15 rarely observed V segments, including chromosome 9 orphons, were excluded from the earlier analysis of just under 600 of the donors because counts were too low. Strong co-occurrence of HLA alleles, especially DR and DQ, made assigning TCR associations to individual alleles difficult. In the study, approximately 160 TCR beta chains were listed as associated with cytomegalovirus. Some IMGT-functional V segments, including TRBV6-2 and TRBV6-3, could not be told apart with the 87-base-pair reads, so those segments were excluded. Several of the top co-occurrence clusters appeared to be linked to parvovirus B19, influenza, CMV and Epstein-Barr virus, according to a later analysis. Most CMV-associated TCR beta chains appeared to be HLA-restricted in a later analysis, and the HLA associations seemed to be driven largely by CMV exposure. An association between a missense DCLRE1C variant and V-gene and J-gene trimming of TCR beta chains was found in a later genetic analysis and replicated in an independent cohort. Most TCR sequences were seen in very few donors, while some public TCRs were found in many individuals. In a later analysis, HLA-associated TCR beta chains were found to be more clonally expanded and to have lower generation probabilities than equally common non-associated chains. A later analysis found that TCR association rates varied across HLA loci, with DRB1 alleles showing the most associated TCRs and HLA-C alleles the fewest. It was suggested by the authors that the approach could potentially be generalized to other disease states and immunological phenotypes. An earlier analysis of 587 of the donors showed that most TCR beta V segments appeared in productive rearrangements either about 90% or about 30% of the time, which broadly matched IMGT annotations. A later genetic analysis reported fewer N-insertions in productive TCRs among donors in an Asian-associated ancestry cluster than the roughly 650-donor mean. Immune exposure information for the cohort was limited to CMV serostatus.

Trimming removed 3 bases from V and 2 bases from J; the gene matches leave 6 bases unexplained. The CDR3 starts with the cysteine, ends with the phenylalanine, and has 16 residues. Only the CDR3 part of the read is kept: 48 bases, read in frame from the first base. CDR1 and CDR2 (MNHEY, SMNVEV) derive from the germline V gene (reference sequence). The cohort was made up of 666 healthy bone marrow donors. All cohort members were sampled while nominally healthy, although unrecorded immune exposures were likely present. The donor was CMV seronegative and was included in the group of 352 seronegative cohort members. A peripheral blood sample was collected from each donor, and TCR beta sequencing was performed on peripheral blood mononuclear cells. Genomic DNA was extracted from the blood cell samples with the Qiagen DNeasy Blood Extraction Kit. The library was generated by the immunoSEQ multiplex PCR assay. For the multiplex PCR, a mixture combining 60 forward primers for TCR Vbeta segments and 13 reverse primers for TCR Jbeta segments was used. The CDR3 region of rearranged TCR beta genes was amplified from genomic DNA with a multiplex PCR assay. Amplified TCR beta libraries were sequenced as 87-base-pair reads on the Illumina HiSeq System. On the study's bioinformatics: A later analysis counted approximately 84 million unique TCR beta chains across the 550 to 800 repertoires, and around 9.9 million of these chains were shared by at least two donors. Raw reads were error-corrected and collapsed into unique sequences with a nearest-neighbor algorithm that merged closely related sequences to remove PCR and sequencing errors. To assign V, D and J gene segments, CDR3 sequences were aligned to IMGT reference sequences. For a sequence to be retained, a match of at least six nucleotides to both a V gene segment and a J gene segment was required. Rearrangements were classified as productive when the CDR3 lacked stop codons and remained in frame with V and J, and all other rearrangements were classified as non-productive. Following IMGT convention, CDR3 was defined as the stretch from the second conserved V-encoded cysteine up to the conserved J-encoded phenylalanine. Sequences without an unambiguous match to a single V gene segment were excluded from the earlier analysis of 500 to 700 of the donors. In an earlier analysis of almost 600 of the donors, a V segment was called functional when productive rearrangements were above 56.7%, and segregating when the standard deviation between donors exceeded 5%. A statistical classification framework was developed to diagnose cytomegalovirus status using the catalog of TCR beta chain sequences. In a later analysis, TCR nucleotide sequences were compared against IMGT/GENE-DB human TR gene sequences so that V and J genes could be assigned. A later analysis assigned CDR3 sequences and most-parsimonious VDJ recombination scenarios with the TCRdist pipeline. In a later analysis, each TCR beta chain was defined by its CDR3 amino acid sequence together with its V-gene family, and reads lacking a unique V-gene family were excluded. As a way to deal with suspected cross-contamination and a sequencing artifact, a later analysis dropped roughly 620 nucleotide sequences that were highly shared and had low generation probability. In a later analysis, a clonal expansion index was calculated for each public chain from normalized within-repertoire ranks of inferred template counts. Generation probabilities in a later analysis came from a VDJ recombination model fitted to out-of-frame rearrangements, and those results were checked against IGoR. Hypergeometric tests were used in a later analysis to score TCR-TCR, TCR-HLA and TCR-CMV co-occurrence, with a repertoire-size bias correction applied to the TCR pairs. In a later analysis, false discovery rates were estimated by permuting HLA or CMV assignments 20 times. A later analysis grouped co-occurring TCRs with DBSCAN, adding TCRdist sequence similarity when clustering within HLA-allele-positive subsets. For co-occurrence clustering, repertoires with fewer than 30,000 or more than 120,000 public chains were excluded, along with five repertoires with anomalous nucleotide sharing. The immuneACCESS repertoire file appears here via TCRdb, limited to in-frame rearrangements. These files lack a portion of the clones; in checked studies, under half of the deficit traces to unresolved V genes, and the cause of the others is not known. Clone size and V and J calls were adopted from that table, with D and trimming inferred from the DNA. Here the sample has about 130,000 clones; around 70% occur a single time. The ten largest account for roughly 7.2% of the sample.

In this chain, TRBV27 is recombined with TRBJ2-5; TRBD1 lines up with 10 middle nucleotides. Source material: PBMCs. The sequence derives from a male donor in good health and CMV-seronegative. The nucleotides are TGTGCCAGCAGTTTCAGGGGACAGGGGCGGCAAGAGACCCAGTACTTC. It encodes CASSFRGQGRQETQYF.